The 30 T cell receptor beta chains listed next were all sequenced from one sample in a study of T cell repertoires in cytomegalovirus infection. Each CDR3 protein is one row after TCRdb ran MiXCR on the reads. This sample yields about 480,000 distinct CDR3 sequences, of which 33% are seen a single time; roughly a sixth belongs to the top ten. These receptors' antigens are unknown. The sample here was cultured PBMCs, taken from culture after CMV antigen stimulation. The receptors derive from a human donor in good health (CMV status not recorded). Some clones in this sample may be carry-over from other donors' samples.

The chain is built from TRBV10-3 and TRBJ1-1; perhaps TRBD1 as D (5 bases). The V gene lost 6 bases and the J gene lost 3 bases, with 5 bases spanning the gap. Looked up from germline, CDR1 is ENHRY and CDR2 is SYGVKD. The CDR3 loop spans 11 amino acids. The CDR3 nucleotides read TGTGCCATCAGCAGGGACACTGAAGCTTTCTTT. Protein sequence: CAISRDTEAFF.

The V gene is TRBV19, the J gene TRBJ2-2; D ambiguous. This CDR3 comprises 12 residues. V gave up 9 bases and J gave up 6 bases, with 11 bases separating them. The germline CDR1 and CDR2 sequences are LNHDA and SQIVND (reference sequence). CDR3 nucleotide sequence: TGTGCCAGCCGTTTGGTCCCCGGGGAGCTGTTTTTT. It translates to CASRLVPGELFF.

J is TRBJ1-4 and V is TRBV7-2; 9 positions agree with TRBD1. After removal of 0 bases from V and 1 base from J, the junction contained 24 bases not matched to a gene. The germline V gene has CDR1 SGHTA and CDR2 FQGNSA. The CDR3 sequence is 24 residues long. DNA of the CDR3: TGTGCCAGCAGCTTAGCGAGCGACAGGCTAATAGAATGGGACAGGGCGCGAACTAATGAAAAACTGTTTTTT. This encodes CASSLASDRLIEWDRARTNEKLFF.

The chain has TRBV7-8 and TRBJ1-4, with D tentatively TRBD1 (6 bases). V was clipped by 8 bases and J by 2 bases, with 15 bases between them. The CDR3 runs to 15 residues. Per the germline V gene, CDR1 is SGHVS and CDR2 is FQNEAQ. The DNA of the CDR3 is TGTGCCAGCCGGGGTGGGGGGGCGACTAATGAAAAACTGTTTTTT. Translating gives CASRGGGATNEKLFF.

V gene TRBV19 combines with J gene TRBJ2-1, with 9 bases aligning to TRBD1. The CDR3 is made up of 14 amino acids. CDR1 LNHDA and CDR2 SQIVND come from the germline V gene (reference sequence). V was pared by 7 bases and J by 8 bases, with 9 bases of the junction left unmatched. In DNA form, the CDR3 reads TGTGCCAGTAACGACAGGGGGATTGGCGATGAGCAGTTCTTC. Translated, it gives CASNDRGIGDEQFF.

The chain links TRBV28 to TRBJ2-4; TRBD2 might be the D (6 bases). Trimming shortened V by 2 bases and J by 4 bases, and 15 bases separated the two germline ends. CDR3 length: 16 residues. CDR1 and CDR2 (germline): MDHEN, SYDVKM. CDR3 DNA: TGTGCCAGCAGTTTAAGTGGGTGGAGGGGAAAAAACATTCAGTACTTC. This gives the protein CASSLSGWRGKNIQYF.

This clonotype was seen a few times. This chain uses TRBV7-9 with TRBJ1-1, with D perhaps matching TRBD1 (5 bases). The V end was cut by 4 bases, the J end by 0 bases, with 15 bases between. Per the germline V gene, CDR1 is SEHNR and CDR2 is FQNEAQ (reference sequence). The CDR3 is 16 amino acids. The CDR3 nucleotides are TGTGCCAGCAGCTCTAGACAGATTGAAATGAACACTGAAGCTTTCTTT. Amino acid sequence: CASSSRQIEMNTEAFF.

The gene calls are TRBV7-2 and TRBJ2-7; TRBD2 matches 12 bases. The germline CDR1 and CDR2 sequences are SGHTA and FQGNSA. The CDR3 runs 17 residues. After removal of 2 bases from V and 3 bases from J, the junction contained 8 bases not matched to a gene. The DNA for the CDR3 is TGTGCCAGCAGCTTATTCCTCCGGACTAGCGGGATCTACGAGCAGTACGTC. The encoded protein is CASSLFLRTSGIYEQYV.

With respect to this clonotype: The junction does not match germline at one end; this may be a read error. The gene calls are TRBV7-3 and TRBJ1-6; no clear D. CDR3 length equals 14 residues. CDR1 is SGHTA, CDR2 FQGTGA, per germline. CDR3 nucleotides: TGTGCCAGCAGCTCGTACCCGAGGGATTCGCCCCTCCACTTT. This gives the protein CASSSYPRDSPLHF. The whole variable domain, remainder taken from reference TRBV7-3 and TRBJ1-6, is GAGVSQTPSNKVTEKGKYVELRCDPISGHTALYWYRQSLGQGPEFLIYFQGTGAADDSGLPNDRFFAVRPEGSVSTLKIQRTERGDSAVYLCASSSYPRDSPLHFGNGTRLTVT.

Only a few counts were recorded for this clonotype. The chain couples TRBV7-4 to TRBJ2-1; possible D gene TRBD2, 6 bases. From germline, CDR1 is SGHVT and CDR2 SQSDAQ. The CDR3 spans 13 residues. Trimming pared 1 base from V and 8 bases from J, leaving 9 bases between. In nucleotides, the CDR3 is TGTGCCAGCAGCTTAGGGGGACTTGATGAGCAGTTCTTC. This gives the protein CASSLGGLDEQFF.

This clonotype was seen only a few times. The chain joins TRBV13 to TRBJ1-2; 12 nucleotides agree with TRBD1. The CDR3 is 20 amino acids. Germline CDR1 reads PRHDT; CDR2 reads FYEKMQ (reference sequence). The J segment lost 2 bases and the V segment lost 2 bases, leaving 15 bases of the junction unmatched. This CDR3 reads CASSLLGAWDRGPLNYGYTF. In DNA form, the CDR3 reads TGTGCCAGCAGCTTATTAGGAGCTTGGGACAGGGGGCCCTTAAACTATGGCTACACCTTC.

The V call is TRBV28, the J call TRBJ2-5; D remains ambiguous. Trimming shortened V by 6 bases and J by 4 bases, and 15 bases separated the two germline ends. CDR1 and CDR2 from the germline V gene are MDHEN and SYDVKM. This CDR3 is 14 amino acids long. Here the CDR3 reads CASSTLLVTETQYF. CDR3 DNA: TGTGCCAGCAGCACGCTTCTGGTGACAGAGACCCAGTACTTC.

This clonotype was seen more than once but under ten times. This chain links TRBV10-3 with TRBJ2-3, with TRBD2 identical over 11 bases. V was clipped by 6 bases and J by 0 bases; unmatched bases: 8. CDR3 size: 17 residues. The germline gives CDR1 ENHRY, CDR2 SYGVKD. The CDR3 DNA follows: TGTGCCATCAGGGGGACTAGCGGTGGTGTGAGCACAGATACGCAGTATTTT. Protein: CAIRGTSGGVSTDTQYF.

This clonotype was detected a few times. The rearrangement joins TRBV4-1 to TRBJ1-3; 10 positions match TRBD1. Germline values: CDR1 MGHRA, CDR2 YSYEKL. The CDR3 contains 21 residues. V shed 3 bases and J 4 bases; nucleotides not matched to a gene: 21. The CDR3 bases are TGCGCCAGCAGCCATCCCCTGGGGGACAGGGGACAAGCCCGAGCGGGAAACACCATATATTTT. This gives the protein CASSHPLGDRGQARAGNTIYF.

This clonotype was found a few times. The chain links TRBV20-1 to TRBJ2-3, with 7 bases fitting TRBD2. Germline V CDR1 and CDR2: DFQATT, SNEGSKA (reference sequence). The CDR3 runs 15 residues. V gave up 0 bases and J gave up 6 bases; unmatched junction bases: 9. The CDR3 sequence is CSARDMGEGRDTQYF. CDR3 coding DNA: TGCAGTGCTAGAGATATGGGGGAGGGCCGGGATACGCAGTATTTT.

This clonotype was counted at least ten times. V gene TRBV6-1 combines with J gene TRBJ2-3, with D uncertain. The V gene's germline CDR1 is MNHNS and CDR2 SASEGT. This CDR3 is 16 amino acids long. The V end lost 2 bases, the J end lost 3 bases, and 15 bases lay between the germline ends. The CDR3 reads CASSELRKPFTDTQYF. The DNA for the CDR3 is TGTGCCAGCAGTGAATTGAGGAAGCCTTTTACAGATACGCAGTATTTT.

The V gene is TRBV7-2, the J gene TRBJ1-5, with D hard to call. CDR1 is SGHTA and CDR2 is FQGNSA in the germline V gene. V lost 5 bases, J lost 0 bases, and 26 bases lay in between. This CDR3 is built from 20 residues. CDR3 amino acids: CASSPQGGRSGTYSNQPQHF. The CDR3 bases are TGTGCCAGCAGCCCCCAAGGAGGCAGGTCAGGAACTTATAGCAATCAGCCCCAGCATTTT.

This clonotype was counted a few times. V is TRBV7-2 and J is TRBJ2-3, with 11 positions matching TRBD2. V lost 6 bases, J lost 2 bases, and 13 bases stayed unmatched. Germline CDR1 is SGHTA and CDR2 is FQGNSA. The CDR3 length is 18 residues. The CDR3: CASRPTPGLADYTDTQYF. The CDR3 DNA reads as TGTGCCAGCAGACCCACTCCGGGACTAGCGGATTACACAGATACGCAGTATTTT.

This clonotype was recorded a few times. The chain recombines TRBV7-8 with TRBJ2-5, with D uncertain. V was pared by 4 bases and J by 0 bases, with 9 bases between. The CDR3 contains 14 residues. Germline loops: CDR1 SGHVS, CDR2 FQNEAQ. Here the CDR3 reads CASSYRRDQETQYF. CDR3 nucleotide sequence: TGTGCCAGCAGCTACCGCCGGGACCAAGAGACCCAGTACTTC.

The CDR3 loop reads CSASIWGLAGGPEQFF. Here the CDR3 DNA reads TGCAGTGCTAGTATATGGGGACTAGCGGGAGGGCCGGAGCAGTTCTTC. The chain links TRBV20-1 to TRBJ2-1, with 16 bases aligning to TRBD2. The CDR3 covers 16 residues. Unmatched junction bases numbered 9, after V lost 3 bases and J lost 10 bases. Germline assignment: CDR1 DFQATT and CDR2 SNEGSKA (reference sequence).

CDR3 in amino acids: CSATIRGGPNNSPLHF. The CDR3 nucleotides read TGCAGTGCTACTATAAGGGGGGGTCCCAATAATTCACCCCTCCACTTT. This rearrangement joins TRBV20-1 to TRBJ1-6, with D possibly TRBD1 on 6 matching bases. The CDR3 runs 16 residues. In germline, CDR1 is DFQATT, CDR2 SNEGSKA (reference sequence). Trimming removed 4 bases from V and 5 bases from J, with 18 bases in between.

In this sample, this clonotype turned up a few times. The CDR3 coding sequence is TGTGCCAGCAGAGGTATAGAAGGTGGTGAAAAACTGTTTTTT. Its translation: CASRGIEGGEKLFF. This chain links TRBV12-3 or TRBV12-4 with TRBJ1-4; D gene uncertain. There are 14 residues in the CDR3. V dropped 6 bases and J dropped 7 bases, with 15 bases sitting between them.

This clonotype was recorded a few times. This chain connects TRBV19 to TRBJ1-4, with D possibly TRBD1 on 5 matching bases. This CDR3 is 14 amino acids long. V was shortened by 3 bases and J by 7 bases, with 12 bases between the two germline ends. Per the germline V gene, CDR1 is LNHDA and CDR2 is SQIVND (reference sequence). Here the CDR3 DNA reads TGTGCCAGTAGTATTACGAGGGGTAGTGAAAAACTGTTTTTT. Amino acids: CASSITRGSEKLFF.

The rearrangement links TRBV6-2 or TRBV6-3 to TRBJ2-1; D gene uncertain. Looked up from germline, CDR1 is MNHEY and CDR2 is SVGEGT. The V end was cut by 5 bases, the J end by 6 bases, with 14 bases between. CDR3 length equals 14 residues. The CDR3 here is CASSARPGGNEQFF. The CDR3 nucleotides are TGTGCCAGCAGTGCCCGACCCGGCGGCAATGAGCAGTTCTTC.

This clonotype was seen more than once but under ten times. The rearrangement links TRBV10-3 to TRBJ2-5, with 10 positions matching TRBD2. The germline V gene encodes CDR1 ENHRY and CDR2 SYGVKD. This CDR3 is 16 amino acids long. CDR3 in amino acids: CATSFGLAEPQETQYF. CDR3 coding DNA: TGTGCTACTTCGTTTGGACTAGCGGAACCGCAAGAGACCCAGTACTTC.

The sample holds a few counts of this clonotype. V is TRBV4-1 and J is TRBJ2-3; a weak D match, TRBD2 (6 bases). The V gene lost 1 base and the J gene lost 9 bases, with 14 bases spanning the gap. In germline, CDR1 is MGHRA, CDR2 YSYEKL. The CDR3 extends over 14 amino acids. The CDR3 is CASSQGIAVGTQYF. The CDR3, as DNA: TGCGCCAGCAGCCAAGGAATAGCGGTTGGAACGCAGTATTTT.

A few counts support this clonotype. This chain joins TRBV7-2 and TRBJ1-3; a weak D match, TRBD1 (6 bases). Trimming removed 3 bases at V and 0 bases at J, with 12 bases between. The germline V gene has CDR1 SGHTA and CDR2 FQGNSA. The CDR3 is made up of 16 amino acids. The CDR3 region is CASSLDSVASGNTIYF. CDR3 sequence (DNA): TGTGCCAGCAGCTTGGACAGTGTGGCCTCTGGAAACACCATATATTTT.

Turning to this clonotype: One junction end does not reproduce the germline sequence, and a read error may be involved. The rearrangement links TRBV5-3 to TRBJ1-1; D uncertain. TRBV5-3 belongs to the ORF category, with a function that is uncertain. The CDR3 spans 12 residues. The CDR3 here is CASSFWNTEAFF. The CDR3 nucleotides read TGTGCCAGCAGCTTTTGGAACACTGAAGCTTTCTTT.

This clonotype was found many times. The chain links TRBV7-2 to TRBJ2-1; 13 nucleotides agree with TRBD2. The CDR3 covers 16 residues. Trimming at V came to 3 bases and at J to 10 bases, leaving 9 bases not matched to a gene. Germline V lookup: CDR1 SGHTA, CDR2 FQGNSA. DNA of the CDR3: TGTGCCAGCAGCTTTATACTAGCGGGAGGGGTTAGGGAGCAGTTCTTC. Translated: CASSFILAGGVREQFF. Looking up the rest from reference TRBV7-2 and TRBJ2-1 gives the full variable domain: GAGVSQSPSNKVTEKGKDVELRCDPISGHTALYWYRQSLGQGLEFLIYFQGNSAPDKSGLPSDRFSAERTGGSVSTLTIQRTQQEDSAVYLCASSFILAGGVREQFFGPGTRLTVL.

The V gene is TRBV7-6, the J gene TRBJ2-5; 7 nucleotides align to TRBD1. The V gene end was trimmed by 3 bases and the J gene end by 7 bases; junction bases not matched to a gene: 8. This CDR3 is 14 amino acids long. CDR1 SGHVS and CDR2 FNYEAQ come from the germline V gene. The CDR3 DNA is TGTGCCAGCAGCTTGAACAGGGGACGTGTGACCCAGTACTTC. This codes for CASSLNRGRVTQYF.